This TCR beta chain was sequenced during a study of blood T cell repertoires in COVID-19. Original data processing: Estimated nucleated cell counts came from reference gene primer amplification. Produced via immunoSEQ multiplex PCR; TCRdb's table is partial and in-frame only. The D gene and trimming were derived from the DNA, and the V and J assignments and clone size from that table. The data contain around 80,000 clones, over 75% of them singletons. V trimming: 7 bases; J trimming: 5 bases; junction bases outside the gene matches: 10. CDR3 length equals 15 residues. The germline V gene has CDR1 SEHNR and CDR2 FQNEAQ (reference sequence).

Sample: peripheral blood. The V and J genes are TRBV7-9 and TRBJ1-1, with 10 bases fitting TRBD1. This receptor was taken from a human donor in a cohort sampled during active COVID-19. CDR3: CASTSRDRGGTEAFF. CDR3 nucleotides: TGTGCCAGCACCTCCCGGGACAGGGGAGGGACTGAAGCTTTCTTT. The whole variable domain, remainder taken from reference TRBV7-9 and TRBJ1-1, is DTGVSQNPRHKITKRGQNVTFRCDPISEHNRLYWYRQTLGQGPEFLTYFQNEAQLEKSRLLSDRFSAERPKGSFSTLEIQRTEQGDSAMYLCASTSRDRGGTEAFFGQGTRLTVV.